This note documents a single TCR beta chain sequence. The antigen is not known. This specimen comes from a study of T cell responses to AZD1222 COVID-19 vaccine. Study outcomes and limitations: In the spike-specific TCR repertoire, nearly half reportedly target unmutated variant regions. Samples come after the peak T cell response, not at day 14. Seropositive AZD1222 recipients at baseline numbered only 6 or 7. The span of vaccine-associated CD4 TCRs extended across spike, with dominance at 160-218 and 743-854.

The CDR3 length is 16 residues. Germline V gene sequence: CDR1 LGHNA, CDR2 YNFKEQ. V gave up 4 bases and J gave up 6 bases, with 19 bases separating them. Libraries were prepared by immunoSEQ multiplex PCR; TCRdb keeps only in-frame clonotypes and omits some of them. The sample holds about 53,000 clones, approximately 84% seen once. The clonotype was recovered from an adult in good health. This material consisted of peripheral blood, taken on day 0 of AZD1222 vaccination. The rearrangement joins TRBV4-2 to TRBJ1-5; D remains ambiguous. CDR3 sequence: CASSLQGGGRFQPQHF. CDR3 in DNA: TGTGCCAGCAGCCTGCAAGGAGGAGGGAGGTTTCAGCCCCAGCATTTT.